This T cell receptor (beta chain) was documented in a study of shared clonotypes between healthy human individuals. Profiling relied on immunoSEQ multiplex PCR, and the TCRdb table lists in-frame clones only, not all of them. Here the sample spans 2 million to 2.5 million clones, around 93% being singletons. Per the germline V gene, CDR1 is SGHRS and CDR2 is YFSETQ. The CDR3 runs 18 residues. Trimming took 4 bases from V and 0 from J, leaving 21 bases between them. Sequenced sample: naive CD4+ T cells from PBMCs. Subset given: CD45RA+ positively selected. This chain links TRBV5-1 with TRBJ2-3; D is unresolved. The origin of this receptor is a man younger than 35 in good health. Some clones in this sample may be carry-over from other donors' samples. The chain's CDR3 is CASSNNAGQTLSTDTQYF. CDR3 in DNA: TGCGCCAGCAGCAACAACGCCGGGCAGACGCTAAGCACAGATACGCAGTATTTT.